Below are 31 T cell receptor beta chains sequenced from a single sample in a study of cytomegalovirus exposure and HLA in healthy donors. PCR involved 60 Vbeta and 13 Jbeta primers. Assay used: immunoSEQ multiplex PCR; TCRdb lists only in-frame clones, some missing. The sample has 30,000 to 35,000 clones; the top ten hold approximately 2.1%. The sample taken for sequencing was PBMCs. The receptors stem from a woman aged 40 to 49 in good health and CMV-seropositive.

The V call is TRBV6-5, the J call TRBJ1-6, with a possible D match to TRBD1 (5 bases). CDR1 and CDR2 (germline): MNHEY, SVGAGI. The CDR3 totals 13 residues. V was cut by 6 bases and J by 3 bases, with 6 bases left in between. CDR3 coding DNA: TGTGCCAGCAGACAGGTCTATAATTCACCCCTCCACTTT. Translating it yields CASRQVYNSPLHF.

This rearrangement joins TRBV5-4 to TRBJ2-2; no clear D gene. V shed 0 bases and J shed 0 bases, with 9 bases lying between them. The CDR3 consists of 16 residues. The germline CDR1 and CDR2 sequences are SGHNT and YYREEE (reference sequence). CDR3 bases: TGTGCCAGCAGCTTGGCGCGGTCAGCGAACACCGGGGAGCTGTTTTTT. Translated, it gives CASSLARSANTGELFF.

The gene calls are TRBV6-5 and TRBJ2-1, with a tentative D call TRBD1 (5 bases). CDR3 size: 15 residues. Trimming cost V 6 bases and J 0 bases, with 12 bases left between them. Per the germline V gene, CDR1 is MNHEY and CDR2 is SVGAGI. As DNA, the CDR3 is TGTGCCAGCAGCCAAGACAGTGGCTCCTACAATGAGCAGTTCTTC. This codes for CASSQDSGSYNEQFF.

This chain joins TRBV6-5 and TRBJ1-1; D remains unclear. CDR1 MNHEY and CDR2 SVGAGI come from the germline V gene. Between the trimmed V and J ends, which lost 6 bases and 3 bases, there was a span of 11 bases. The CDR3 extends over 13 amino acids. The CDR3 nucleotides read TGTGCCAGCAGGTTACCGGGAGACACTGAAGCTTTCTTT. Its protein product is CASRLPGDTEAFF.

V usage is TRBV6-6 and J usage is TRBJ2-1; 8 bases fit TRBD2. After removal of 5 bases from V and 4 bases from J, the junction contained 7 bases not matched to a gene. Germline values: CDR1 MNHNY, CDR2 SVGAGI (reference sequence). The CDR3 covers 15 residues. CDR3 coding DNA: TGTGCCAGCAGTCAAGGACTAGCAGTGTACAATGAGCAGTTCTTC. Translation gives CASSQGLAVYNEQFF.

This chain links TRBV7-9 with TRBJ1-2; 11 positions agree with TRBD1. Germline V gives CDR1 SEHNR, CDR2 FQNEAQ (reference sequence). Germline trimming cut 0 bases from V and 8 bases from J; bases unmatched to any gene: 8. There are 16 residues in the CDR3. The CDR3 region is CASSLAVPGQGAGYTF. DNA of the CDR3: TGTGCCAGCAGCTTAGCGGTCCCAGGACAGGGGGCCGGCTACACCTTC. The full variable domain, in which reference TRBV7-9 and TRBJ1-2 provide the parts outside the CDR3, is DTGVSQNPRHKITKRGQNVTFRCDPISEHNRLYWYRQTLGQGPEFLTYFQNEAQLEKSRLLSDRFSAERPKGSFSTLEIQRTEQGDSAMYLCASSLAVPGQGAGYTFGSGTRLTVV.

V gene TRBV5-1 combines with J gene TRBJ2-1, with 10 bases that match TRBD2. Germline CDR1 SGHRS, CDR2 YFSETQ. The CDR3 runs 14 residues. Germline trimming cut 4 bases from V and 8 bases from J; bases unmatched to any gene: 6. The CDR3 loop reads CASSIGTSVHEQFF. The CDR3 bases are TGCGCCAGCAGCATCGGGACTAGCGTACATGAGCAGTTCTTC.

The rearrangement links TRBV2 to TRBJ1-5, with a tentative D call TRBD1 (5 bases). Germline values: CDR1 SNHLY, CDR2 FYNNEI. Trimming stripped 6 bases from V and 3 bases from J, with 12 bases between. This CDR3 spans 14 amino acids. For the CDR3, the DNA is TGTGCCAGCAGGCTAGACAGCCCCAATCAGCCCCAGCATTTT. It yields the protein CASRLDSPNQPQHF.

The chain combines TRBV7-3 with TRBJ2-2; maybe TRBD2 (5 bases). The V end was cut by 5 bases, the J end by 1 base, with 8 bases between. CDR3 length: 14 residues. CDR1 and CDR2 from the germline V gene are SGHTA and FQGTGA. This chain's CDR3 is CASSRAVNTGELFF. For the CDR3, the DNA is TGTGCCAGCAGCCGAGCGGTGAACACCGGGGAGCTGTTTTTT. The full variable domain, completed using reference TRBV7-3 and TRBJ2-2, is GAGVSQTPSNKVTEKGKYVELRCDPISGHTALYWYRQSLGQGPEFLIYFQGTGAADDSGLPNDRFFAVRPEGSVSTLKIQRTERGDSAVYLCASSRAVNTGELFFGEGSRLTVL.

This rearrangement joins TRBV4-3 to TRBJ2-5; 7 bases map to TRBD1. Germline CDR1 is LGHNA and CDR2 is YSLEER. The V segment lost 3 bases and the J segment 5 bases; nucleotides outside the gene matches: 18. There are 18 residues in the CDR3. The CDR3 region has the DNA TGCGCCAGCAGCCAGGGGAGCGTGGGGGCCCGCAGGGGGGAGACCCAGTACTTC. Translated: CASSQGSVGARRGETQYF.

Remarks on this clone: The same CDR3 is also encoded by other DNA sequences in this sample. The chain has TRBV4-1 and TRBJ1-2; D might be TRBD1 (5 bases). The CDR3 contains 13 residues. The germline V gene has CDR1 MGHRA and CDR2 YSYEKL. V gave up 1 base and J gave up 5 bases, with 8 bases separating them. The CDR3 loop reads CASSQGRQYGYTF. The CDR3, as DNA: TGCGCCAGCAGCCAAGGCCGACAGTATGGCTACACCTTC.

This chain connects TRBV5-1 to TRBJ2-7; 8 bases are a match to TRBD1. Germline V gene data show CDR1 as SGHRS and CDR2 as YFSETQ. The junction had 8 bases not matched to a gene; V was cut back by 4 bases and J by 5 bases. This CDR3 has 14 residues. CDR3 nucleotides: TGCGCCAGCAGCGATCGACAGGGGTCCAACGAGCAGTACTTC. This translates into CASSDRQGSNEQYF.

The chain joins TRBV9 to TRBJ2-3; 8 bases fit TRBD2. This CDR3 contains 16 residues. The trim removed 2 bases at V and 1 base at J, leaving 6 bases unmatched. The V gene's germline CDR1 is SGDLS and CDR2 YYNGEE. The CDR3 DNA sequence: TGTGCCAGCAGCGTCACGGGGGGGCAGGGCACAGATACGCAGTATTTT. Translating it yields CASSVTGGQGTDTQYF.

This chain links TRBV5-6 with TRBJ2-7, with D possibly matching TRBD1 (6 bases). Between the trimmed V and J ends, which lost 4 bases and 2 bases, there was a span of 13 bases. This CDR3 has 14 residues. Germline-derived CDR1 and CDR2 are SGHDT and YYEEEE. In nucleotides, the CDR3 is TGTGCCAGCAGCCGAGTGGACAGCCCCTACGAGCAGTACTTC. Amino acids: CASSRVDSPYEQYF.

The CDR3 region has the DNA TGTGCCAGCAGTTTACGCCCGGGACAGACCACTAACTATGGCTACACCTTC. Its translation: CASSLRPGQTTNYGYTF. The J gene is TRBJ1-2, the V gene TRBV28, with 7 bases that match TRBD1. Germline V gene sequence: CDR1 MDHEN, CDR2 SYDVKM. The junction had 9 bases not matched to a gene; V was cut back by 2 bases and J by 0 bases. The CDR3 length is 17 residues.

The chain recombines TRBV7-2 with TRBJ2-1; 8 bases map to TRBD1. Germline CDR1 SGHTA, CDR2 FQGNSA. The V and J ends lost 6 bases and 0 bases, in that order; junction bases with no gene match: 13. The CDR3 loop spans 18 amino acids. The CDR3: CASSLNSGGYSSYNEQFF. CDR3 nucleotides: TGTGCCAGCAGTTTAAACTCAGGGGGCTATAGCTCCTACAATGAGCAGTTCTTC.

The V call is TRBV4-1, the J call TRBJ2-7; the match to TRBD2 covers 7 bases. Germline values: CDR1 MGHRA, CDR2 YSYEKL. The CDR3 covers 14 residues. J gave up 4 bases and V 0 bases, and 3 bases lay outside the gene matches. The CDR3 sequence is CASSQDPSGYEQYF. The CDR3 DNA is TGCGCCAGCAGCCAAGACCCTAGCGGATACGAGCAGTACTTC.

The J gene is TRBJ2-3, the V gene TRBV7-6, with 12 bases fitting TRBD2. The V gene end was trimmed by 4 bases and the J gene end by 0 bases; junction bases not matched to a gene: 2. The CDR3 spans 16 residues. Germline CDR1 is SGHVS and CDR2 is FNYEAQ. CDR3 in amino acids: CASSSGLAGSTDTQYF. CDR3 coding DNA: TGTGCCAGCAGCTCAGGACTAGCGGGGAGCACAGATACGCAGTATTTT.

J is TRBJ2-7 and V is TRBV27, with a tentative D call TRBD2 (5 bases). Germline V lookup: CDR1 MNHEY, CDR2 SMNVEV (reference sequence). This CDR3 is 14 amino acids long. V dropped 2 bases and J dropped 6 bases, with 14 bases sitting between them. The DNA of the CDR3 is TGTGCCAGCAGTTTAGTGGGAGCCGCCTTCGAGCAGTACTTC. It is translated as CASSLVGAAFEQYF.

The gene calls are TRBV2 and TRBJ1-5, with D perhaps TRBD1 (6 bases). V was trimmed by 5 bases and J by 3 bases, leaving 14 bases between them. CDR3 length equals 15 residues. Germline V gene lookup returns CDR1 SNHLY and CDR2 FYNNEI. The DNA for the CDR3 is TGTGCCAGCAGTAACGACAGGACGGCCAATCAGCCCCAGCATTTT. Translating gives CASSNDRTANQPQHF.

This chain links TRBV10-3 with TRBJ2-5; the match to TRBD2 covers 7 bases. The V and J ends lost 8 bases and 5 bases, in that order; junction bases with no gene match: 5. The germline V gene encodes CDR1 ENHRY and CDR2 SYGVKD. The CDR3 has 12 residues. Here the CDR3 reads CAIGEGGETQYF. The DNA of the CDR3 is TGTGCCATCGGGGAGGGCGGGGAGACCCAGTACTTC.

The chain employs TRBV11-2 and TRBJ1-1; possible D gene TRBD1, 6 bases. The V end was cut by 2 bases, the J end by 8 bases, with 12 bases between. The germline gives CDR1 SGHAT, CDR2 FQNNGV. The CDR3 loop spans 13 amino acids. Here the CDR3 reads CASSLNLGAEAFF. CDR3 coding DNA: TGTGCCAGCAGCTTAAATCTGGGGGCGGAAGCTTTCTTT.

The chain recombines TRBV7-9 with TRBJ2-1; 12 nucleotides align to TRBD2. V gave up 8 bases and J gave up 9 bases; unmatched junction bases: 11. The CDR3 sequence is 15 residues long. The germline CDR1 and CDR2 sequences are SEHNR and FQNEAQ (reference sequence). The chain's CDR3 is CASFGLAGPSSEQFF. The CDR3 DNA reads TGTGCCAGCTTTGGACTAGCGGGGCCCTCTAGTGAGCAGTTCTTC.

The V call is TRBV6-1, the J call TRBJ1-5, with D perhaps TRBD1 (6 bases). Germline loops: CDR1 MNHNS, CDR2 SASEGT. CDR3 length: 15 residues. The V and J ends lost 2 bases and 0 bases respectively, with 8 bases between them. CDR3 protein: CASSELGHSNQPQHF. The CDR3 nucleotides are TGTGCCAGCAGTGAATTGGGACATAGCAATCAGCCCCAGCATTTT.

The rearrangement links TRBV7-9 to TRBJ1-5, with D possibly TRBD1 on 5 matching bases. This CDR3 has 13 residues. Germline lookup yields CDR1 SEHNR and CDR2 FQNEAQ (reference sequence). Trimming took off 3 bases at V and 6 bases at J, with 9 bases between the two ends. CDR3: CASSFGGGQPQHF. DNA for the CDR3: TGTGCCAGCAGCTTTGGGGGAGGTCAGCCCCAGCATTTT.

This chain uses TRBV6-1 with TRBJ2-1, with 8 nucleotides matching TRBD1. This CDR3 comprises 13 residues. Germline V CDR1 and CDR2: MNHNS, SASEGT. The junction had 8 bases not matched to a gene; V was cut back by 2 bases and J by 14 bases. CDR3 in DNA: TGTGCCAGCAGTGAACTATCCGGGACAGGAAAGTTCTTC. Protein sequence: CASSELSGTGKFF.

The chain employs TRBV29-1 and TRBJ2-3; no firm D call. This CDR3 spans 13 amino acids. Germline V gene lookup returns CDR1 SQVTM and CDR2 ANQGSEA. Between the trimmed V and J ends, which lost 4 bases and 6 bases, there was a span of 14 bases. CDR3 DNA sequence: TGCAGCGTTGCTGACACGGTATGGGATACGCAGTATTTT. Encoded protein: CSVADTVWDTQYF.

J is TRBJ2-1 and V is TRBV28; perhaps TRBD2 as D (5 bases). V was clipped by 11 bases and J by 2 bases, with 19 bases between them. There are 15 residues in the CDR3. CDR1 and CDR2 from the germline V gene are MDHEN and SYDVKM. CDR3 region: CASRRRPLTYNEQFF. CDR3 coding DNA: TGTGCCTCCCGACGGAGGCCCCTCACCTACAATGAGCAGTTCTTC.

This sequence joins TRBV2 and TRBJ2-3; possibly TRBD2 for D (5 bases). V dropped 10 bases and J dropped 6 bases, with 17 bases sitting between them. This CDR3 region has 13 residues. Looked up from germline, CDR1 is SNHLY and CDR2 is FYNNEI. Here the CDR3 DNA reads TGTGCCATCCCCCGAGGGTCTATGGATACGCAGTATTTT. Amino acids: CAIPRGSMDTQYF.

The gene calls are TRBV28 and TRBJ1-5; D call uncertain. V was trimmed by 4 bases and J by 6 bases, leaving 16 bases between them. CDR1 and CDR2 from the germline V gene are MDHEN and SYDVKM. The CDR3 spans 15 residues. The CDR3: CASSYGLGVGQPQHF. CDR3 nucleotides: TGTGCCAGCAGTTACGGTCTGGGAGTAGGTCAGCCCCAGCATTTT. The whole variable domain, remainder taken from reference TRBV28 and TRBJ1-5, is DVKVTQSSRYLVKRTGEKVFLECVQDMDHENMFWYRQDPGLGLRLIYFSYDVKMKEKGDIPEGYSVSREKKERFSLILESASTNQTSMYLCASSYGLGVGQPQHFGDGTRLSIL.

This chain joins TRBV11-2 and TRBJ2-7; 8 positions agree with TRBD1. V lost 1 base, J lost 1 base, and 3 bases stayed unmatched. The CDR3 extends over 15 amino acids. CDR1 is SGHAT and CDR2 is FQNNGV in the germline V gene. The CDR3 coding sequence is TGTGCCAGCAGCTTAGCCGGACAGGGTTCCTACGAGCAGTACTTC. Protein product: CASSLAGQGSYEQYF.